This TCR beta chain originates from a study of Graves' ophthalmopathy and Graves' hyperthyroidism. Study-wide findings and caveats: The model forecast ophthalmopathy progression, reaching roughly 71% sensitivity and around 72% specificity.

People with hyperthyroidism were aged 18 to 65 and newly diagnosed, under 2 months' duration. If patients had other autoimmune diseases, uncontrolled infections, pregnancy or lactation, they were excluded. With respect to this clonotype: Antigen: not known.

V shed 2 bases and J 3 bases; nucleotides not matched to a gene: 4. Germline assignment: CDR1 MNHNY and CDR2 SVGAGI (reference sequence). The CDR3 is 15 residues long. TCR beta CDR3 amplification used RNA transcripts. First-round RT-PCR relied on HTBI primers, and a second-round multiplex PCR came next. TCRdb used MiXCR to reprocess the multiplex PCR reads, holding one entry per CDR3 protein. The data hold 900,000 to 1,200,000 distinct CDR3 sequences, with about 36% observed a single time. Source material: peripheral blood or thyroid tissue (not recorded which). V and J are TRBV6-6 and TRBJ2-7, with TRBD2 identical over 10 bases. The TCR was taken from an adult man with Graves' hyperthyroidism. The CDR3 sequence is CASSYGGLASYEQYF. DNA for the CDR3: TGTGCCAGCAGTTACGGGGGACTAGCGAGCTACGAGCAGTACTTC.